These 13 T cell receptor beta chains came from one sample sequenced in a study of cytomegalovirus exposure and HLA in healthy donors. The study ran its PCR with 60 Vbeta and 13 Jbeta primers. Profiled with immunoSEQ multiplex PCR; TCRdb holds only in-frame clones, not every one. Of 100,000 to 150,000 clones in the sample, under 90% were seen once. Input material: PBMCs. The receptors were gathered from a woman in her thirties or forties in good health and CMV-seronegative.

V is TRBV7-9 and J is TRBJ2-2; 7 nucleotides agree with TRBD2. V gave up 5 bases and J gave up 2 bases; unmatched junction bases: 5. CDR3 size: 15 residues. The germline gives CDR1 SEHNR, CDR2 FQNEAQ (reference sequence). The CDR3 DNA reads TGTGCCAGCAGCGGGGGGGACTCTAACACCGGGGAGCTGTTTTTT. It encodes CASSGGDSNTGELFF.

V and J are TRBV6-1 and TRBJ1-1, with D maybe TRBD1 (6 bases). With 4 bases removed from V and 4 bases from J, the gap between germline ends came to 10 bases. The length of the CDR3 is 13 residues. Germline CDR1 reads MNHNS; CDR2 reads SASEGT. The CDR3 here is CASSVNRATEAFF. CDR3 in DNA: TGTGCCAGCAGTGTTAACAGGGCCACTGAAGCTTTCTTT.

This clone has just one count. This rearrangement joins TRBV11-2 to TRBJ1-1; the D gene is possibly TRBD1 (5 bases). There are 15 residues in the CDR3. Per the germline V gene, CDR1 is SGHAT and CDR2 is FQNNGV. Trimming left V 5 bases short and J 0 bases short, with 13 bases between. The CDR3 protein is CASSPETALNTEAFF. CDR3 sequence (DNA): TGTGCCAGCAGCCCGGAGACAGCTTTGAACACTGAAGCTTTCTTT.

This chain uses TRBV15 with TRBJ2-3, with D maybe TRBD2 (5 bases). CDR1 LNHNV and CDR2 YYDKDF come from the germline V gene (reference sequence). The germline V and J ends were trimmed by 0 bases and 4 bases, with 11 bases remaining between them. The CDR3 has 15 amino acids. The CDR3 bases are TGTGCCACCAGCAGAGATTCAAACGGGGCAGATACGCAGTATTTT. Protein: CATSRDSNGADTQYF.

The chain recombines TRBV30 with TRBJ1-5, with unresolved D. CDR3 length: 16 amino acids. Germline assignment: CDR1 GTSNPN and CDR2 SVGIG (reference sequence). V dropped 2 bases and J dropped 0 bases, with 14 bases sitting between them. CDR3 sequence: CAWSTGVSYSNQPQHF. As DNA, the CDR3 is TGTGCCTGGAGTACCGGGGTCTCTTATAGCAATCAGCCCCAGCATTTT. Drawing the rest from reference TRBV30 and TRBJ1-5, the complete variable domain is SQTIHQWPATLVQPVGSPLSLECTVEGTSNPNLYWYRQAAGRGLQLLFYSVGIGQISSEVPQNLSASRPQDRQFILSSKKLLLSDSGFYLCAWSTGVSYSNQPQHFGDGTRLSIL.

In DNA, the CDR3 is TGTGCCAGCAGTACATCTAGCGGGAGGGCCGGAGGCGGGGAGCTGTTTTTT. Its protein product is CASSTSSGRAGGGELFF. V and J are TRBV2 and TRBJ1-3; 12 nucleotides agree with TRBD2. With the DNA end fitting TRBJ2-2 better, the J assignment may be wrong. The germline V gene has CDR1 SNHLY and CDR2 FYNNEI. This CDR3 has 17 residues.

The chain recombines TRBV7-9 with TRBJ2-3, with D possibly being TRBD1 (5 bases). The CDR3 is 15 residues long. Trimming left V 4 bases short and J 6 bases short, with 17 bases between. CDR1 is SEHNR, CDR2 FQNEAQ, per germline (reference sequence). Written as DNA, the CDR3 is TGTGCCAGCAGCTCAGGCGACAGAACCGGCGATACGCAGTATTTT. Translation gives CASSSGDRTGDTQYF.

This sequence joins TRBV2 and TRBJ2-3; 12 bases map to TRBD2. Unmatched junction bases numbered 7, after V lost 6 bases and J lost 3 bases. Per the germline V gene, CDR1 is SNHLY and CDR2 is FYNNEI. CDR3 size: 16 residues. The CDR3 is CASSPPGLAGTDTQYF. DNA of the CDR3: TGTGCCAGCAGCCCCCCCGGACTAGCGGGAACAGATACGCAGTATTTT.

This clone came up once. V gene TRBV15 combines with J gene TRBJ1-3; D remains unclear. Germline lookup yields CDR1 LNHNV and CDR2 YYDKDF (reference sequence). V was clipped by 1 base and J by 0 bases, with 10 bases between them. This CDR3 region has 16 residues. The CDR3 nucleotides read TGTGCCACCAGCAGAGCGGAGATTTACTCTGGAAACACCATATATTTT. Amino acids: CATSRAEIYSGNTIYF. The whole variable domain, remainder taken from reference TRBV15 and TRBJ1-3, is DAMVIQNPRYQVTQFGKPVTLSCSQTLNHNVMYWYQQKSSQAPKLLFHYYDKDFNNEADTPDNFQSRRPNTSFCFLDIRSPGLGDTAMYLCATSRAEIYSGNTIYFGEGSWLTVV.

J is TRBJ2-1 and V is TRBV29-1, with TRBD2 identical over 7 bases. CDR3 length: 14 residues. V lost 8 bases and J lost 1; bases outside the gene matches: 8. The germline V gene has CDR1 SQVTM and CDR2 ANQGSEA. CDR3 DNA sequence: TGCAGCTCGATGGGGGGAGGGTCCTACAATGAGCAGTTCTTC. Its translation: CSSMGGGSYNEQFF.

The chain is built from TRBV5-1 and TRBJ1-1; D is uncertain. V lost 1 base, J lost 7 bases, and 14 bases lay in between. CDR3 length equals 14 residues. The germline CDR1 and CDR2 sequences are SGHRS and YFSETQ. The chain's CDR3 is CASSLLWRDLEAFF. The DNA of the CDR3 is TGCGCCAGCAGCTTGTTGTGGAGAGATCTTGAAGCTTTCTTT.

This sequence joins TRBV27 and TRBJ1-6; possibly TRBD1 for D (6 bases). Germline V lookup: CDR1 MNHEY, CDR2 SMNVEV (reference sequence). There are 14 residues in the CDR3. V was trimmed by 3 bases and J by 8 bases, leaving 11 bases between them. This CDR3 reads CASSFDRKYSPLHF. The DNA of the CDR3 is TGTGCCAGCAGTTTTGACAGGAAATATTCACCCCTCCACTTT.

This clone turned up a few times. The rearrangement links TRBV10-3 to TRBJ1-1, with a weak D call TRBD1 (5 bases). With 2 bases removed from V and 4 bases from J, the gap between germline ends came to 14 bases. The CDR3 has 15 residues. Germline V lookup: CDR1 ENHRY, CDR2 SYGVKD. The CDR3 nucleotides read TGTGCCATCAGTGAGAAGATCCCCGGGGGCACTGAAGCTTTCTTT. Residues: CAISEKIPGGTEAFF.